This T cell receptor (beta chain) came from a study of T cell responses to AZD1222 COVID-19 vaccine. Study-level background: Pooling was applied to second doses at about 4 or about 12 weeks. The study, taken as a whole, reports: Clonal diversity was possibly underestimated, and white British individuals and females predominated among donors.

As for this clone: Its antigen is undetermined.

Trimming stripped 4 bases from V and 5 bases from J, with 22 bases between. The CDR3 covers 17 residues. The germline CDR1 and CDR2 sequences are MNHEY and SVGEGT. The repertoire was sequenced with immunoSEQ multiplex PCR; TCRdb's copy has only in-frame clones and lacks some. This table has some 130,000 clones, 90% appearing once. The chain links TRBV6-2 or TRBV6-3 to TRBJ2-3; D possibly corresponds to TRBD1 (5 bases). The specimen comprised peripheral blood, sampled on day 0 of AZD1222 vaccination. This receptor was taken from an adult in good health. In DNA, the CDR3 is TGTGCCAGCAGTTCACCGGGCTTGGAAGAAGGGGTAGATACGCAGTATTTT. Translated, it gives CASSSPGLEEGVDTQYF.